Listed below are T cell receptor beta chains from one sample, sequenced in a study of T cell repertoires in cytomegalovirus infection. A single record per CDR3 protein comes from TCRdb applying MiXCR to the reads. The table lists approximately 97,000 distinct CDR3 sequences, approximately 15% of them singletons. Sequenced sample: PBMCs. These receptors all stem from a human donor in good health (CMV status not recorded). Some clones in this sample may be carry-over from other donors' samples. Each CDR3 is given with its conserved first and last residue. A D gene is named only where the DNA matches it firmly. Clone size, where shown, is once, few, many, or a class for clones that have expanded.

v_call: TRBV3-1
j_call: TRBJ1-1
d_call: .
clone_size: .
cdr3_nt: TGTGCCAGCAGCCTAGCGGGGGGAAGGACTGAAGCTTTCTTT
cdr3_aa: CASSLAGGRTEAFF

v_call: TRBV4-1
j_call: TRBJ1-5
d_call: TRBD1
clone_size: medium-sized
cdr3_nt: TGCGCCAGCAGCCTTCAGGGGGGGAAAGGCCAGCCCCAGCATTTT
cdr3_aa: CASSLQGGKGQPQHF

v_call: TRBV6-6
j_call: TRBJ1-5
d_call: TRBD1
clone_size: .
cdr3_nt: TGTGCCAGCAGGTACCCGTCCACAGGGGGGAATCAGCCCCAGCATTTT
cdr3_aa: CASRYPSTGGNQPQHF

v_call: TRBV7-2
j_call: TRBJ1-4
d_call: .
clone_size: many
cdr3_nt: TGTGCCAGCAGCCTTGGATCGGTGGGTGAAAAACTGTTTTTT
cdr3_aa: CASSLGSVGEKLFF

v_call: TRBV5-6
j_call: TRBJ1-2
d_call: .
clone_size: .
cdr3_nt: TGTGCCAGCAGCTTGAGAAGGGGCCGTGGCTACACCTTC
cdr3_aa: CASSLRRGRGYTF

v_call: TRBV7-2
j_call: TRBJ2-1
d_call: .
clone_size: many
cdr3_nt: TGTGCCAGCAGCGCCTCTCCAGCCAATGAGCAGTTCTTC
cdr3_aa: CASSASPANEQFF

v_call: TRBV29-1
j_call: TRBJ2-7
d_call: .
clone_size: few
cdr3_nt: TGCAGCGCACTTAAAGACGGGTCCTACGAGCAGTACTTC
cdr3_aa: CSALKDGSYEQYF

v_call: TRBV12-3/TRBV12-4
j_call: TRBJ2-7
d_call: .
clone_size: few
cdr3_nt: TGTGCCAGCAGACGACAGCCAACTTCCTACGAGCAGTACTTC
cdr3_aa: CASRRQPTSYEQYF

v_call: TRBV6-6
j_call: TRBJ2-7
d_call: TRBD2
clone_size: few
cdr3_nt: TGTGCCAGCAGTTACAGTGTGGGACTAGGCTACGAGCAGTACTTC
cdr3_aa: CASSYSVGLGYEQYF

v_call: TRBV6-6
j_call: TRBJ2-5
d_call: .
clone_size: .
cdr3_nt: TGTGCCAGCAGCCACCCCAATCCGTGGGAAGAGACCCAGTACTTC
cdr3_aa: CASSHPNPWEETQYF

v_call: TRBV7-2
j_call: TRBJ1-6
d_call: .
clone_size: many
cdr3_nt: TGTGCCAGCAGCTTAGGGGCAGGGTCTTATTCACCCCTCCACTTT
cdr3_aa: CASSLGAGSYSPLHF

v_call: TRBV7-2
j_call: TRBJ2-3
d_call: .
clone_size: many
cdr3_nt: TGTGCCAGCAGCTTACTGCGGGGGCTTCTCACAGATACGCAGTATTTT
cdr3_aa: CASSLLRGLLTDTQYF

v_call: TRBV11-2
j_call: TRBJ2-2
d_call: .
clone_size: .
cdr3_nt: TGTGCCAGCAGCTTAGATCTAACTGGGAGGGAGCTGTTTTTT
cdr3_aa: CASSLDLTGRELFF

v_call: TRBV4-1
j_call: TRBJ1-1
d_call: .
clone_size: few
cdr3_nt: TGCGCCAGCAGCCAAGGGGCGGCAAGGCGGTTGAACACTGAAGCTTTCTTT
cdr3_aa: CASSQGAARRLNTEAFF

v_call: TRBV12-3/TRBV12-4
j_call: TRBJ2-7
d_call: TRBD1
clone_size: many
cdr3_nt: TGTGCCAGCAGTGATACCGGGACAGGGACCGAGCAGTACTTC
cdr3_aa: CASSDTGTGTEQYF

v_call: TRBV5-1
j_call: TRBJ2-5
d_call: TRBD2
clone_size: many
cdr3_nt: TGCGCCAGCAGCATGCGGACTAGCGGAATCCAAGAGACCCAGTACTTC
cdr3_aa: CASSMRTSGIQETQYF

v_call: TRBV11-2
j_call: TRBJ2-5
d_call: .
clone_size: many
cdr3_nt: TGTGCCAGCAGCTACGTCGGGGGTTTTACGGAGACCCAGTACTTC
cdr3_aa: CASSYVGGFTETQYF

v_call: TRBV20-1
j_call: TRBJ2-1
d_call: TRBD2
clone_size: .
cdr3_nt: TGCAGTGCGCGGGGGGGCCCGGACCGCGATGAGCAGTTCTTC
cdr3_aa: CSARGGPDRDEQFF

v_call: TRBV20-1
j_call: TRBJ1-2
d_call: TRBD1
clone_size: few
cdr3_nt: TGCAGTGCTCTAGGCCGCACAGGGGGTTTGCTCACCTTC
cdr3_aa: CSALGRTGGLLTF

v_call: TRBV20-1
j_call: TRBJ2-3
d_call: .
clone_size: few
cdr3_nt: TGCAGTGCTAGAATAGGAACCTCAGGCACAGATACGCAGTATTTT
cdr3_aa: CSARIGTSGTDTQYF

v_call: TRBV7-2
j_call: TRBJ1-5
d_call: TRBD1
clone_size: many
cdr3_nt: TGTGCCAGCAGCTTAGAGGACAGGGGTCAGCCCCAGCATTTT
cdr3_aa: CASSLEDRGQPQHF

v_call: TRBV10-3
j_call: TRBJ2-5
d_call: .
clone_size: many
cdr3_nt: TGTGCCATCAGTGAGGTCCCACAGGAGTTGCAAGAGACCCAGTACTTC
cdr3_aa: CAISEVPQELQETQYF

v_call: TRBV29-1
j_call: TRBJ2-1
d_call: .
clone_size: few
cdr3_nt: TGCAGCGTCTCCCAGGGGGGCTCCTACAATGAGCAGTTCTTC
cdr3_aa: CSVSQGGSYNEQFF

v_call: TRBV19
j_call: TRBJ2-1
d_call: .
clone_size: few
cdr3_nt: TGTGCCAGTAGAGTCAGGGGAAGCGTCAATGAGCAGTTCTTC
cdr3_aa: CASRVRGSVNEQFF

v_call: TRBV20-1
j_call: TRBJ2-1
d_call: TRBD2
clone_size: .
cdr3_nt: TGCAGTGCTAGCGGGGGGGGCGTTGATGAGCAGTTCTTC
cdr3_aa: CSASGGGVDEQFF

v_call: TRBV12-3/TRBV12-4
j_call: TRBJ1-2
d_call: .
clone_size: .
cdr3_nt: TGTGCCAGCAGTTCCCTACGGACCACGTCCCACTATGGCTACACCTTC
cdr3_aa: CASSSLRTTSHYGYTF

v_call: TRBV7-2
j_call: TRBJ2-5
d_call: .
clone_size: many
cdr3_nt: TGTGCCAGCAACCCCTCGAGGGGCCAAGAGACCCAGTACTTC
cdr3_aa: CASNPSRGQETQYF

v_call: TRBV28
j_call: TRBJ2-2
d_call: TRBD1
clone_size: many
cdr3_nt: TGTGCCAGCCGGACAGGGGGGGCCGGGGAGCTGTTTTTT
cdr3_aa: CASRTGGAGELFF

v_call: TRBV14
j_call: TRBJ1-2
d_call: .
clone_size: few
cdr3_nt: TGTGCCAGCAGCCAAGATCCAGGGTCCTTAGGCTACACCTTC
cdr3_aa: CASSQDPGSLGYTF

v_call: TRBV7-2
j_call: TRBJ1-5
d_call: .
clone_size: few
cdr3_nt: TGTGCCAGCACCCTAGGGGGGGGAGAGCCCCAGCATTTT
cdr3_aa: CASTLGGGEPQHF

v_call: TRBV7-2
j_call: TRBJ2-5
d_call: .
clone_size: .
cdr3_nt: TGTGCCAGCAGCTTAGCGGGAACCGGCCAGCCCGGCCGAGAGACCCAGTACTTC
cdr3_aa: CASSLAGTGQPGRETQYF

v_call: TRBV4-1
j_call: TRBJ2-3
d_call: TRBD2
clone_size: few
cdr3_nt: TGCGCCAGCAGCCAAGACGAGGGGGTAGCGGGGGGCTTCGAGACAGATACGCAGTATTTT
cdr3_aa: CASSQDEGVAGGFETDTQYF

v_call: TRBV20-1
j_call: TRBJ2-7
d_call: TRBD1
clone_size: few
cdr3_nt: TGCAGTGCCGGACAGGGGGCGTTTTCCTACGAGCAGTACTTC
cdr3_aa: CSAGQGAFSYEQYF

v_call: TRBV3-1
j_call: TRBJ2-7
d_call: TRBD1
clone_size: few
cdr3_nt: TGTGCCAGCAGCTCCTCCCGCCCCGACAGGGGGCGGTGGGAGCAGTACTTC
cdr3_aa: CASSSSRPDRGRWEQYF

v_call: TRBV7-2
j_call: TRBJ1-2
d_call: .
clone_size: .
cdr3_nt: TGTGCCAGCAGATTAGGGCCAGGGGACTATGGCTACACCTTC
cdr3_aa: CASRLGPGDYGYTF

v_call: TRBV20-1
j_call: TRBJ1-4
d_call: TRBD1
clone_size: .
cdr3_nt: TGCAGTGCTCGTGGACAGGCGGCAACTAATGAAAAACTGTTTTTT
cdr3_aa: CSARGQAATNEKLFF

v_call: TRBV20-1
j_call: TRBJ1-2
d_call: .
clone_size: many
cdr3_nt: TGCAGTGCTAGAGATGGGGGAACCACCTCTAGTTATGGCTACACCTTC
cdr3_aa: CSARDGGTTSSYGYTF

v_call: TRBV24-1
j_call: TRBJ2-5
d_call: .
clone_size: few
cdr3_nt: TGTGCCACCAGTGATTTCCGGGGATCCGGAGAGACCCAGTACTTC
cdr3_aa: CATSDFRGSGETQYF

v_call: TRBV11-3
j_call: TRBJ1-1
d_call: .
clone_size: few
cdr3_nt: TGTGCCAGCAGCCAGCGGGGGTCCACTGAAGCTTTCTTT
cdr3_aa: CASSQRGSTEAFF

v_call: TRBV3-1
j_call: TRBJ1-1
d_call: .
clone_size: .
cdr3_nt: TGTGCCACGCTAGGGGAGGACACTGAAGCTTTCTTT
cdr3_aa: CATLGEDTEAFF

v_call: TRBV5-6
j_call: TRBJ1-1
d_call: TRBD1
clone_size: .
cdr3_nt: TGTGCCAGCAGCAGTCTAGACAGGGGGAACACTGAAGCTTTCTTT
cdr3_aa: CASSSLDRGNTEAFF